This TCR beta chain was captured in a study of cytomegalovirus exposure and HLA in healthy donors. 13 Jbeta primers and 60 Vbeta primers were used for the PCR. Sequencing was performed with immunoSEQ multiplex PCR; in TCRdb, only in-frame clones are kept and a portion is missing. The sample yields about 130,000 clones, roughly 75% seen once. The CDR3 totals 11 residues. From germline, CDR1 is SQVTM and CDR2 ANQGSEA. With 4 bases removed from V and 6 bases from J, the gap between germline ends came to 9 bases. Study-level points and caveats: The study designated 150 or so TCR beta chains cytomegalovirus-associated. Common viral pathogens (according to a later analysis) appeared linked to several of the most significant clusters. Sequences of the TCR beta chain were said to predict the HLA-A and HLA-B alleles of most subjects accurately.

As for this clone: Its antigen is not known.

The chain has TRBV29-1 and TRBJ1-2, with D perhaps matching TRBD1 (5 bases). Sequencing was done on a sample of PBMCs. The TCR was taken from a man aged 25-45 years in good health. The CDR3 coding sequence is TGCAGCGTTGGGGCAGGGAATGGCTACACCTTC. This sequence encodes CSVGAGNGYTF. The whole variable domain, filled in from reference TRBV29-1 and TRBJ1-2, reads SAVISQKPSRDICQRGTSLTIQCQVDSQVTMMFWYRQQPGQSLTLIATANQGSEATYESGFVIDKFPISRPNLTFSTLTVSNMSPEDSSIYLCSVGAGNGYTFGSGTRLTVV.